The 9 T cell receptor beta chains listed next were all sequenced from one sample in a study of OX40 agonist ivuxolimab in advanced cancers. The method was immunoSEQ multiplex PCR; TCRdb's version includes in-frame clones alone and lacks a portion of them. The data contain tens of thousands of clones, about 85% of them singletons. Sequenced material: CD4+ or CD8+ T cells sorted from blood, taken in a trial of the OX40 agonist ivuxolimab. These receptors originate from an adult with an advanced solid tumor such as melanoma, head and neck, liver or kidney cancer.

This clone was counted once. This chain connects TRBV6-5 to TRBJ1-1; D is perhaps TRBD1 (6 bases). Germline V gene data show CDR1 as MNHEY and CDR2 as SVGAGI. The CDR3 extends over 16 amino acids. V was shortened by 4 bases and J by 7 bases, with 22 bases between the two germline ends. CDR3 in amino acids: CASSSYRKGGTLEAFF. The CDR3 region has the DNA TGTGCCAGCAGTTCCTACCGCAAGGGGGGCACCCTTGAAGCTTTCTTT.

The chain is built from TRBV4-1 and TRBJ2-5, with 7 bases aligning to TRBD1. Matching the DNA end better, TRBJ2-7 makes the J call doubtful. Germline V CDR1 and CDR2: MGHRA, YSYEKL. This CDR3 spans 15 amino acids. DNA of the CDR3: TGCGCCAGCAGCCAAAACCGGGACAGCCTCTACGAGCAGTACTTC. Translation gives CASSQNRDSLYEQYF.

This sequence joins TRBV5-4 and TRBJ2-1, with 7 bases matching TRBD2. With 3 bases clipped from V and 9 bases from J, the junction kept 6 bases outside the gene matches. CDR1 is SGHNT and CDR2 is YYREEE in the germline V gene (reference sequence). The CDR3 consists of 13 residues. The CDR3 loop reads CASSSRDYGEQFF. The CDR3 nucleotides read TGTGCCAGCAGCTCCCGGGACTACGGTGAGCAGTTCTTC.

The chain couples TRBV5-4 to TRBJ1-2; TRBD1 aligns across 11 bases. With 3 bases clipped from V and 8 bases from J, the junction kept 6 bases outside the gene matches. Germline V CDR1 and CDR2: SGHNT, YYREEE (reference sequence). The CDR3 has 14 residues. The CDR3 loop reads CASSSGQGERGYTF. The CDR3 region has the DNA TGTGCCAGCAGCTCGGGACAGGGGGAACGGGGCTACACCTTC.

CDR3 loop: CASSLSLGQGGMNTEAFF. The CDR3 bases are TGTGCCAGCAGTTTATCGCTGGGACAGGGAGGAATGAACACTGAAGCTTTCTTT. This chain uses TRBV27 with TRBJ1-1, with 9 bases that match TRBD1. CDR3 length: 18 amino acids. Germline loops: CDR1 MNHEY, CDR2 SMNVEV (reference sequence). Trimming removed 0 bases from V and 0 bases from J; junction bases left unmatched: 8.

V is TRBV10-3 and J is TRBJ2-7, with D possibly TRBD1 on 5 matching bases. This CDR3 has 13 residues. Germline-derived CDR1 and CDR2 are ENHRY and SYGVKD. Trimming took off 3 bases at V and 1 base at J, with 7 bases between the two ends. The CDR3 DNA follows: TGTGCCATCAGTGAATCAGGGTCCTACGAGCAGTACTTC. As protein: CAISESGSYEQYF.

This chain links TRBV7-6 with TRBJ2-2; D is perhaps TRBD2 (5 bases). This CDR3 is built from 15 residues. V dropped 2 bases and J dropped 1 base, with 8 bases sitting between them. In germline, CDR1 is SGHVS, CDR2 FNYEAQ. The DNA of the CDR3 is TGTGCCAGCAGCTTACGAGGGTTGAACACCGGGGAGCTGTTTTTT. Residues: CASSLRGLNTGELFF.

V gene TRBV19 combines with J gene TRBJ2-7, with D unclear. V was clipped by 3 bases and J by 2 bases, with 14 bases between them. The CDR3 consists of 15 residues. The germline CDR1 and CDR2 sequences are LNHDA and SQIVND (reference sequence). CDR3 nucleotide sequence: TGTGCCAGTAGTATGGTAGGGCGTAATACCTACGAGCAGTACTTC. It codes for CASSMVGRNTYEQYF.

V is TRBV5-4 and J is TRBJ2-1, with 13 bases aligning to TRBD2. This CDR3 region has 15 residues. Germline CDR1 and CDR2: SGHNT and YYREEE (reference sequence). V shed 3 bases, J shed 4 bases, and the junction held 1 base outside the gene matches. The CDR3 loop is CASSSLAGGYNEQFF. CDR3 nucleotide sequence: TGTGCCAGCAGCTCACTAGCGGGGGGGTACAATGAGCAGTTCTTC.